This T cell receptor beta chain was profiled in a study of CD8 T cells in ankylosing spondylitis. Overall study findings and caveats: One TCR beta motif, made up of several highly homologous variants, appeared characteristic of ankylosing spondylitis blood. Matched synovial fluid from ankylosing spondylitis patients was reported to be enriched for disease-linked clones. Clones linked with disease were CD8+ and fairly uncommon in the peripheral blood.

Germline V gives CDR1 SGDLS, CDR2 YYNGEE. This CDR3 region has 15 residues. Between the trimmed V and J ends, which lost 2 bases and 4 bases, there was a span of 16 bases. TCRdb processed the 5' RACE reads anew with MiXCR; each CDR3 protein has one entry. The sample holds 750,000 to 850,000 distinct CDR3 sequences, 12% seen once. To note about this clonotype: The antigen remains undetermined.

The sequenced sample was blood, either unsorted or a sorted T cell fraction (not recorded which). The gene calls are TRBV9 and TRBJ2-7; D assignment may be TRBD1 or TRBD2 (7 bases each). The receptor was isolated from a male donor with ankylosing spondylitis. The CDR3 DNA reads TGTGCCAGCAGCGTGGCGCCCCAGGGGGGGTACGAGCAGTACTTC. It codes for CASSVAPQGGYEQYF. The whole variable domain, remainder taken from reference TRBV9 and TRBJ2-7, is DSGVTQTPKHLITATGQRVTLRCSPRSGDLSVYWYQQSLDQGLQFLIQYYNGEERAKGNILERFSAQQFPDLHSELNLSSLELGDSALYFCASSVAPQGGYEQYFGPGTRLTVT.